This is a list of T cell receptor beta chains from one sample in a study of T cells in Graves' hyperthyroidism and ophthalmopathy. One entry per CDR3 protein, called by TCRdb with MiXCR from the multiplex PCR reads. The table lists some 760,000 distinct CDR3 sequences, 14% of them singletons, with roughly 10% in the top ten. What was sequenced was blood. All receptors derive from a woman between 18 and 29 years old with Graves' hyperthyroidism. Both conserved end residues are part of each CDR3. Each record gives: V gene, J gene, D gene, clone size, CDR3 protein, CDR3 DNA. The D gene is left open where the match is weak. The size entry is marked missing in some rows and otherwise reads once, few, many or a size class.

>TRBV30|TRBJ2-6|-|once
CAWSSAGANVLTF
TGTGCCTGGAGTAGTGCAGGGGCCAACGTCCTGACTTTC
>TRBV28|TRBJ2-1|-|-
CASRTPAFDEQFF
TGTGCCAGCCGTACCCCGGCTTTCGATGAGCAGTTCTTC
>TRBV13|TRBJ2-4|TRBD1|few
CASSPDRVLIPGAKNIQYF
TGTGCCAGCAGCCCGGACAGGGTCCTCATCCCGGGGGCCAAAAACATTCAGTACTTC
>TRBV5-1|TRBJ2-5|TRBD2|-
CASSLGEGTETQYF
TGCGCCAGCAGCTTGGGGGAGGGCACGGAGACCCAGTACTTC
>TRBV20-1|TRBJ1-6|TRBD1|few
CSSGAVQGADSPLHF
TGCAGTTCTGGAGCTGTACAGGGGGCGGATTCACCCCTCCACTTT
>TRBV20-1|TRBJ1-5|-|-
CSARAVSNQPQHF
TGCAGTGCTAGAGCAGTTAGCAATCAGCCCCAGCATTTT
>TRBV28|TRBJ1-6|-|many
CASRPAGGAKRVSPLHF
TGTGCCAGCAGGCCCGCTGGGGGGGCGAAGAGGGTTTCACCCCTCCACTTT
>TRBV30|TRBJ2-1|-|many
CASDGGGNYHNEQFF
TGTGCCTCCGATGGCGGCGGCAATTATCACAATGAGCAGTTCTTC
>TRBV9|TRBJ2-3|TRBD2|-
CASSVAAGLDWTDTQYF
TGTGCCAGCAGCGTAGCGGCCGGACTAGATTGGACAGATACGCAGTATTTT
>TRBV12-5|TRBJ1-1|-|-
CASGLVDWVIVTLGTEAFF
TGTGCTAGTGGTTTGGTAGACTGGGTAATAGTGACTCTAGGGACTGAAGCTTTCTTT
>TRBV27|TRBJ1-4|-|many
CASSLRQGTNEKLFF
TGTGCCAGCAGTTTAAGGCAGGGCACTAATGAAAAACTGTTTTTT
>TRBV29-1|TRBJ2-1|TRBD2|many
CSVVTSGRGYEQFF
TGCAGCGTCGTGACTAGCGGGAGGGGATATGAGCAGTTCTTC
>TRBV18|TRBJ2-7|-|many
CASSPPGMGQYEQYF
TGTGCCAGCTCACCACCTGGGATGGGCCAGTACGAGCAGTACTTC
>TRBV30|TRBJ2-7|-|-
CAWGVRRTYPYEQYF
TGTGCCTGGGGTGTACGGCGGACATACCCCTACGAGCAGTACTTC
>TRBV4-1|TRBJ1-1|TRBD1|-
CASSQRQGQRVDTEAFF
TGCGCCAGCAGCCAACGACAGGGGCAAAGAGTCGACACTGAAGCTTTCTTT
>TRBV5-6|TRBJ2-1|TRBD2|-
CASSWTSGNSYNEQFF
TGTGCCAGCAGCTGGACTAGCGGGAATTCCTACAATGAGCAGTTCTTC
>TRBV12-3/TRBV12-4|TRBJ1-2|TRBD1|few
CASSLRRGHGYTF
TGTGCCAGCAGTTTGCGGAGGGGGCATGGCTACACCTTC
>TRBV6-6|TRBJ2-7|-|many
CASSYSGGRHSYEQYF
TGTGCCAGCAGTTACTCGGGGGGGCGTCACTCCTACGAGCAGTACTTC
>TRBV30|TRBJ2-3|-|many
CAWSVNTDTQYF
TGTGCCTGGAGTGTAAACACGGATACGCAGTATTTT
>TRBV19|TRBJ2-1|-|few
CASAIGSNEQFF
TGTGCCAGTGCCATAGGGAGCAATGAGCAGTTCTTC
>TRBV20-1|TRBJ2-7|TRBD1|once
CSATVPGQGKDEQYF
TGCAGCGCTACCGTGCCGGGACAGGGGAAGGACGAGCAGTACTTC
>TRBV28|TRBJ1-3|-|many
CASSFPRAFGNTIYF
TGTGCCAGCAGTTTCCCCAGGGCGTTTGGAAACACCATATATTTT
>TRBV5-1|TRBJ2-7|-|many
CASKLVANSYEQYF
TGCGCCAGCAAACTAGTGGCGAACTCCTACGAGCAGTACTTC
>TRBV11-2|TRBJ2-7|-|many
CASSPPLREQYF
TGTGCCAGCAGCCCCCCCCTTCGGGAGCAGTACTTC
>TRBV30|TRBJ2-7|-|many
CAWSSPLYYEQYF
TGTGCCTGGAGTTCGCCTCTTTACTACGAGCAGTACTTC
>TRBV12-3/TRBV12-4|TRBJ1-2|-|-
CASSFILESQGYTF
TGTGCCAGCAGTTTCATTTTAGAGTCTCAGGGCTACACCTTC
>TRBV7-2|TRBJ2-1|TRBD2|-
CASSWWGRGRASSYNEQFF
TGTGCCAGCAGCTGGTGGGGGCGCGGGAGGGCCAGCTCCTACAATGAGCAGTTCTTC
>TRBV6-1|TRBJ2-1|-|few
CASSPGPLGDEQFF
TGTGCCAGCAGTCCCGGGCCCCTCGGGGATGAGCAGTTCTTC
>TRBV7-3|TRBJ2-1|TRBD1|many
CASSLLGTGINEQFF
TGTGCCAGCAGCCTCCTTGGGACAGGGATCAATGAGCAGTTCTTC
>TRBV27|TRBJ2-1|-|many
CASSPSLKRISYNEQFF
TGTGCCAGCAGCCCTAGCCTTAAGCGCATTTCCTACAATGAGCAGTTCTTC
>TRBV28|TRBJ1-4|-|-
CASSPLGGGNEKLFF
TGTGCCAGCAGTCCCCTAGGAGGGGGGAATGAAAAACTGTTTTTT
>TRBV30|TRBJ1-5|-|many
CAWSGPGGWQPQHF
TGTGCCTGGAGTGGTCCGGGAGGGTGGCAGCCCCAGCATTTT
>TRBV6-1|TRBJ2-1|TRBD2|many
CASRSGGTAYEQFF
TGTGCCAGCAGATCGGGGGGGACGGCGTATGAGCAGTTCTTC
>TRBV7-8|TRBJ2-7|TRBD2|many
CASSLRAGGSEQYF
TGTGCCAGCAGCTTACGAGCGGGAGGAAGCGAGCAGTACTTC
>TRBV30|TRBJ2-4|TRBD1|-
CAWSVRDSQKNIQYF
TGTGCCTGGAGTGTTAGGGACAGCCAAAAAAACATTCAGTACTTC
>TRBV12-3/TRBV12-4|TRBJ1-5|TRBD1|-
CASSLRTGRPQPQHF
TGTGCCAGCAGTTTAAGGACAGGCAGGCCGCAGCCCCAGCATTTT
>TRBV29-1|TRBJ2-7|-|few
CSVDGGGSYEQYF
TGCAGCGTTGATGGCGGGGGCAGCTACGAGCAGTACTTC
>TRBV28|TRBJ2-1|-|many
CASSSGGLNNEQFF
TGTGCCAGCAGTTCCGGCGGCCTTAACAATGAGCAGTTCTTC
>TRBV12-3/TRBV12-4|TRBJ2-7|-|few
CASSSSGGVYEQYF
TGTGCCAGCAGTTCCTCGGGGGGCGTCTACGAGCAGTACTTC
>TRBV2|TRBJ2-1|TRBD2|-
CAKTSGSREQFF
TGTGCCAAGACTAGCGGGAGTCGTGAGCAGTTCTTC
>TRBV5-1|TRBJ2-1|TRBD2|few
CASSLWGTSVYNEQFF
TGCGCCAGCAGCTTGTGGGGGACTAGCGTCTACAATGAGCAGTTCTTC
>TRBV24-1|TRBJ1-3|TRBD1|few
CATSDRGSGNTIYF
TGTGCCACCAGCGACAGGGGATCTGGAAACACCATATATTTT
>TRBV30|TRBJ1-1|-|many
CAWGQIYTEAFF
TGTGCCTGGGGACAGATTTACACTGAAGCTTTCTTT
>TRBV7-9|TRBJ2-7|TRBD2|-
CASVGGTSGTYEQYF
TGTGCCAGCGTAGGCGGGACTAGCGGTACCTACGAGCAGTACTTC
>TRBV3-1|TRBJ2-7|-|many
CASSQLDPSHEQYF
TGTGCCAGCAGCCAACTGGACCCGAGTCACGAGCAGTACTTC
>TRBV2|TRBJ2-1|-|many
CASRGHNEQFF
TGTGCCAGCAGGGGACACAATGAGCAGTTCTTC
>TRBV29-1|TRBJ2-3|-|many
CSVEDRGLSTDTQYF
TGCAGCGTTGAAGATAGAGGACTCAGCACAGATACGCAGTATTTT
>TRBV7-2|TRBJ1-2|TRBD1|many
CASTPGRTGVQGYTF
TGTGCCAGCACCCCAGGCCGGACAGGGGTTCAAGGCTACACCTTC